This section outlines one T cell receptor (beta chain) sequence together with its context. These data originate in a study of CD8 T cells in Susac syndrome. An amount of RNA that ranged from roughly 0.45 to 1 ug was reverse transcribed with random hexamers. The immunoSEQ assay covered 54 Vbeta and 13 Jbeta segments for CDR3. Using its own MiXCR run on the immunoSEQ multiplex PCR reads, TCRdb lists one record per CDR3 protein. The sample gives roughly 130,000 distinct CDR3 sequences, roughly 95% of which show up once; about 0.14% is in the top ten. The receptor was derived from a human donor with Susac syndrome. The source material was CD4+ T cells from PBMCs.

In DNA, the CDR3 is TGCAGTGCCTATTGGGATACGCAGTATTTT. Protein product: CSAYWDTQYF. The chain employs TRBV20-1 and TRBJ2-3; D unclear. Germline-derived CDR1 and CDR2 are DFQATT and SNEGSKA (reference sequence). This CDR3 comprises 10 residues. V lost 6 bases, J lost 6 bases, and 7 bases lay in between.